Reported below is one T cell receptor (beta chain). Antigen: not known. The data originate from a study of cytomegalovirus exposure and HLA in healthy donors. The study, taken as a whole, reports: TCR beta chain V- and J-gene trimming was linked, in a later analysis, to a missense variant in DCLRE1C. Available immune exposure information covered CMV serostatus only. A cluster of highly shared sequence variants was likely a sequencing artifact. The study designated about 180 TCR beta chains cytomegalovirus-associated.

In the PCR, 60 Vbeta and 13 Jbeta primers were used. Libraries were prepared by immunoSEQ multiplex PCR; TCRdb keeps only in-frame clonotypes and omits some of them. The sample has approximately 130,000 clones, 70% to 75% seen once. The V gene lost 3 bases and the J gene lost 4 bases, with 21 bases spanning the gap. Germline lookup yields CDR1 SGHRS and CDR2 YFSETQ. This CDR3 contains 17 residues. The rearrangement links TRBV5-1 to TRBJ2-3; a weak D match, TRBD2 (7 bases). This TCR came from a man younger than 45 in good health and CMV-seronegative. Sequenced input: PBMCs. This CDR3 is CASSSSDRGGPADTQYF. The CDR3 DNA reads as TGCGCCAGCAGCTCCTCGGATCGCGGGGGCCCTGCAGATACGCAGTATTTT.